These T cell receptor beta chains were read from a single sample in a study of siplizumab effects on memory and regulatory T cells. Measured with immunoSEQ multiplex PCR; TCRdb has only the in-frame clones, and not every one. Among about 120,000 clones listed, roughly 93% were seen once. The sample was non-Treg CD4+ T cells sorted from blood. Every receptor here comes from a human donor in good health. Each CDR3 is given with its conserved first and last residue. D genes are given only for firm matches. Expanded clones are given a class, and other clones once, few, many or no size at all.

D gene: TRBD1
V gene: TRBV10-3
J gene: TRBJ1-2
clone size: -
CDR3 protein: CAITLTGGYGYTF
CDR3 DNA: TGTGCCATCACCCTGACAGGGGGGTATGGCTACACCTTC

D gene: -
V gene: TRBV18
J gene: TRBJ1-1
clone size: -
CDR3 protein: CASSRDERTEAFF
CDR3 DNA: TGTGCCAGCTCACGTGACGAAAGGACTGAAGCTTTCTTT

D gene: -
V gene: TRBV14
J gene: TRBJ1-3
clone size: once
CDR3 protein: CASSRLGTSGNTIYF
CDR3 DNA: TGTGCCAGCAGCCGGCTAGGGACATCAGGAAACACCATATATTTT

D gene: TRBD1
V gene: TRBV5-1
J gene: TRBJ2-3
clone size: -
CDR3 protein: CASSGKGQASTDTQYF
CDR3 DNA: TGCGCCAGCAGCGGCAAGGGACAGGCAAGCACAGATACGCAGTATTTT

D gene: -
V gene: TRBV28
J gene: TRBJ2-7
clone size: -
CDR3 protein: CASSFLSRSYEQYF
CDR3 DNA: TGTGCCAGCAGTTTCCTCTCGAGGTCCTACGAGCAGTACTTC

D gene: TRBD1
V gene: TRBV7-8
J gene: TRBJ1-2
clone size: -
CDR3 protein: CASSLRDRGVGNYGYTF
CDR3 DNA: TGTGCCAGCAGCCTCCGGGACAGGGGGGTGGGTAACTATGGCTACACCTTC

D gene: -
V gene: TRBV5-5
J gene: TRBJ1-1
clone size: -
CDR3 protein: CASSLVQATEAFF
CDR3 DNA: TGTGCCAGCAGCTTGGTTCAGGCCACTGAAGCTTTCTTT

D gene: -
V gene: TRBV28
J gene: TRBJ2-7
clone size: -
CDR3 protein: CASSLRVGEQYF
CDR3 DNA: TGTGCCAGCAGCCTCAGGGTGGGCGAGCAGTACTTC

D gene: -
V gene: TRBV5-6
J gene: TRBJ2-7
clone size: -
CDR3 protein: CASSRRGSAYEQYF
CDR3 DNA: TGTGCCAGCAGCCGCCGGGGGTCGGCGTACGAGCAGTACTTC

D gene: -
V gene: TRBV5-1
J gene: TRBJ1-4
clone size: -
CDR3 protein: CASSLDRTTNEKLFF
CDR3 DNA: TGCGCCAGCAGCTTGGACAGGACCACTAATGAAAAACTGTTTTTT

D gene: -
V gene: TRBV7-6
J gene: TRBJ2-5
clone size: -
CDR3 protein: CASSLAPRSQETQYF
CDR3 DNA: TGTGCCAGCAGCTTAGCCCCACGGTCCCAAGAGACCCAGTACTTC

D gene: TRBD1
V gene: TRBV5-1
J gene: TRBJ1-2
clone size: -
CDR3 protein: CASGETGGAGYTF
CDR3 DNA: TGCGCCAGCGGAGAAACAGGGGGTGCGGGCTACACCTTC

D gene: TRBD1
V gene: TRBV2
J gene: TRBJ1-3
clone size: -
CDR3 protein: CASEKEGAAGNTIYF
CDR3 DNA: TGTGCCAGCGAGAAAGAGGGGGCGGCTGGAAACACCATATATTTT

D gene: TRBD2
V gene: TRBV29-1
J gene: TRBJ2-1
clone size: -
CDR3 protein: CSVSGGDHEQFF
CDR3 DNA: TGCAGCGTGTCCGGGGGGGACCATGAGCAGTTCTTC

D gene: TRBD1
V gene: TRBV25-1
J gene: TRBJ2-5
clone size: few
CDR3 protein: CASSDTHRGHQETQYF
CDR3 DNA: TGTGCCAGCAGTGATACTCACAGGGGGCATCAAGAGACCCAGTACTTC

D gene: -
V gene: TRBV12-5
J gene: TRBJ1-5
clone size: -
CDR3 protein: CASGHRELSNQPQHF
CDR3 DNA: TGTGCTAGTGGCCACAGGGAGCTAAGCAATCAGCCCCAGCATTTT

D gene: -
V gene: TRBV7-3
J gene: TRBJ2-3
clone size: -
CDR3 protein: CASSLRHSTDTQYF
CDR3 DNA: TGTGCCAGCAGCTTACGGCACAGCACAGATACGCAGTATTTT

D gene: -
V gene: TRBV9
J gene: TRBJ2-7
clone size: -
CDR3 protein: CASSVGDTSSYEQYF
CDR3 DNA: TGTGCCAGCAGCGTAGGGGACACCAGTTCCTACGAGCAGTACTTC

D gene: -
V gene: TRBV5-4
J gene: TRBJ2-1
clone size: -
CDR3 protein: CASSFTSYNEQFF
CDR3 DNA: TGTGCCAGCAGCTTCACCTCCTACAATGAGCAGTTCTTC

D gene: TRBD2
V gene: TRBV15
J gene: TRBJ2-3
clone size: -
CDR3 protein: CATSRELAVTDTQYF
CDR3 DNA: TGTGCCACCAGCAGGGAACTAGCGGTCACAGATACGCAGTATTTT

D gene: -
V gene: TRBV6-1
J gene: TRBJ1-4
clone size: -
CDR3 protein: CASSGEQGYYEKLFF
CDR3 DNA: TGTGCCAGCAGTGGAGAACAGGGTTATTATGAAAAACTGTTTTTT

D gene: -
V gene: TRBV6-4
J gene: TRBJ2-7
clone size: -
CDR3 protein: CASSDSLGGSSYEQYF
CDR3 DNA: TGTGCCAGCAGTGACTCTCTAGGGGGGTCGTCGTACGAGCAGTACTTC

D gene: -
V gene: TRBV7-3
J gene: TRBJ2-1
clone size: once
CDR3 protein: CASSLMGDHYNEQFF
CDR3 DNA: TGTGCCAGCAGCTTAATGGGGGACCACTACAATGAGCAGTTCTTC

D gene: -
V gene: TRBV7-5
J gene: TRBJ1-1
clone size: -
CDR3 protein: CVRSSPLVRRGGAPQNTEAFF
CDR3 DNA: TGTGTCAGAAGCTCCCCTTTAGTTCGGCGGGGGGGCGCCCCCCAGAACACTGAAGCTTTCTTT

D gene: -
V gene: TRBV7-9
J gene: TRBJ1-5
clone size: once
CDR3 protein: CASSSGNQPQHF
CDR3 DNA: TGTGCCAGCAGCTCTGGCAATCAGCCCCAGCATTTT

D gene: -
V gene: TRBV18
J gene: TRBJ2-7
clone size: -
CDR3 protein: CASSPTATSYEQYF
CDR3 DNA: TGTGCCAGCTCACCAACAGCCACGAGCTACGAGCAGTACTTC

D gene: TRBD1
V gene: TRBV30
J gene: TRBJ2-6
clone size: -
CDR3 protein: CAGQGSSGANVLTF
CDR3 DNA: TGTGCGGGACAGGGTAGCTCTGGGGCCAACGTCCTGACTTTC

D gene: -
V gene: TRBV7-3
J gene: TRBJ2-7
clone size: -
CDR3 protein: CASSLLSGGYEQYF
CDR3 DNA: TGTGCCAGCAGCTTATTGTCTGGTGGCTACGAGCAGTACTTC

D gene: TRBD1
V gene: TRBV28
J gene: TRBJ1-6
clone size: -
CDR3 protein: CASTKDRAYSPLHF
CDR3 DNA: TGTGCCAGCACCAAGGACAGGGCGTATTCACCCCTCCACTTT

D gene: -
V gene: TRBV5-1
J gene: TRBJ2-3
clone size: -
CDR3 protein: CASSPTGTTDTQYF
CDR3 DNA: TGCGCCAGCAGCCCGACGGGAACTACAGATACGCAGTATTTT

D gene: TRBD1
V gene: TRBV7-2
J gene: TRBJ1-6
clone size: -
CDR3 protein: CASSPGTDNSPLHF
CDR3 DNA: TGTGCCAGCAGCCCCGGGACAGATAATTCACCCCTCCACTTT

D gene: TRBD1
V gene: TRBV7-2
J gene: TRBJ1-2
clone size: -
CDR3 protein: CASSPGQGALFGYTF
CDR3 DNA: TGTGCCAGCAGCCCCGGACAGGGTGCCCTGTTTGGCTACACCTTC

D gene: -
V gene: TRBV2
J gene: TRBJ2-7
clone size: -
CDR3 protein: CASSELGEQYF
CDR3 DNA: TGTGCCAGCAGTGAACTCGGCGAGCAGTACTTC

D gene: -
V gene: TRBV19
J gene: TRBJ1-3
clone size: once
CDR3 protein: CASNFEGNTIYF
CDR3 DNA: TGTGCCAGTAACTTCGAAGGAAACACCATATATTTT

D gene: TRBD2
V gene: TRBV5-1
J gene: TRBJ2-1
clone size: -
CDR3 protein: CASSRNLDLSGGAHEQFF
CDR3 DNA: TGCGCCAGCAGCCGGAACCTTGACTTGTCCGGGGGGGCCCATGAGCAGTTCTTC

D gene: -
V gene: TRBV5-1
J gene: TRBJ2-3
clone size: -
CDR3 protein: CASSNPEGSTDTQYF
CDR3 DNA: TGCGCCAGCTCCAACCCAGAGGGGAGCACAGATACGCAGTATTTT

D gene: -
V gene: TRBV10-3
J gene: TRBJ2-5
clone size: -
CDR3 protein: CAISLGPRGETQYF
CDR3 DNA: TGTGCCATCAGCCTTGGGCCCAGGGGAGAGACCCAGTACTTC

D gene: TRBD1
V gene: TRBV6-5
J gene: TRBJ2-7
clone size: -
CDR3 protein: CASKAGTGVYYEQYF
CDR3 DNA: TGTGCCAGCAAAGCTGGGACAGGGGTCTACTACGAGCAGTACTTC

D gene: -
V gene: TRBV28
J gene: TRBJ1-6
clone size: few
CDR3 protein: CASTTGSSYNSPLHF
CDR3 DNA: TGTGCCAGCACCACAGGCAGCTCCTATAATTCACCCCTCCACTTT

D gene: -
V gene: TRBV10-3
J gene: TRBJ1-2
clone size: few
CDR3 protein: CAISEKAGYTF
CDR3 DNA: TGTGCCATCAGTGAGAAGGCCGGCTACACCTTC

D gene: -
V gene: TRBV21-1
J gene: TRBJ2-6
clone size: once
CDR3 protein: CARWDRAESGANVLTF
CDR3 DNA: TGTGCCAGATGGGACAGGGCGGAATCTGGGGCCAACGTCCTGACTTTC